This is a list of T cell receptor beta chains from one sample in a study of T-cell reconstitution after alpha-beta-depleted transplantation in children. TCRdb passed the PCR reads through MiXCR, listing each CDR3 protein once. The sample contains 450,000 to 550,000 distinct CDR3 sequences, roughly an eighth of which appear only once. The sample was PBMCs, mostly from graft donor cells, taken 180 days after TCRalphabeta/CD19-depleted stem cell transplant. These receptors were taken from a female patient aged 2-15 years who had a stem cell transplant for aplastic anemia, so the T cells may come from the graft donor. Both conserved end residues are part of each CDR3. The order of the fields is D gene, J gene, V gene, clone size, CDR3 DNA, CDR3 protein. A D gene is named only where the DNA matches it firmly. Expanded clones get a size class; other rows say once, few or many, or leave the size out.

d_call: NA; j_call: TRBJ1-2; v_call: TRBV28; clone_size: NA; cdr3_nt: TGTGCCAGCAGTTCGATTGGCCTTTTCTATGGCTACACCTTC; cdr3_aa: CASSSIGLFYGYTF
d_call: NA; j_call: TRBJ1-1; v_call: TRBV28; clone_size: many; cdr3_nt: TGTGCCAGCAGATCGACAGTGAACACTGAAGCTTTCTTT; cdr3_aa: CASRSTVNTEAFF
d_call: TRBD2; j_call: TRBJ2-3; v_call: TRBV2; clone_size: NA; cdr3_nt: TGTGCCAGCAGTGAAGCGGGCGGGGGGGCCGCAGATACGCAGTATTTT; cdr3_aa: CASSEAGGGAADTQYF
d_call: NA; j_call: TRBJ2-1; v_call: TRBV4-2; clone_size: few; cdr3_nt: TGTGCCAGTTCGACTAGTTTCAATGAGCAGTTCTTC; cdr3_aa: CASSTSFNEQFF
d_call: NA; j_call: TRBJ2-1; v_call: TRBV9; clone_size: many; cdr3_nt: TGTGCCAGCAGCGTAGCTAGTGCTGCCTACAATGAGCAGTTCTTC; cdr3_aa: CASSVASAAYNEQFF
d_call: NA; j_call: TRBJ2-7; v_call: TRBV18; clone_size: few; cdr3_nt: TGTGCCAGCTCACCACTGCAGGGCTCTAACGAGCAGTACTTC; cdr3_aa: CASSPLQGSNEQYF
d_call: NA; j_call: TRBJ1-1; v_call: TRBV27; clone_size: NA; cdr3_nt: TGTGCCAGCATCTCGAGGGTTCCGAACACTGAAGCTTTCTTT; cdr3_aa: CASISRVPNTEAFF
d_call: NA; j_call: TRBJ1-5; v_call: TRBV6-5; clone_size: few; cdr3_nt: TGTGCCAGCAGTTACTCGAGGACGGGTTATAGCAATCAGCCCCAGCATTTT; cdr3_aa: CASSYSRTGYSNQPQHF
d_call: NA; j_call: TRBJ1-5; v_call: TRBV28; clone_size: NA; cdr3_nt: TGTGCCAGCAGAGGAGAACTGCCCAATCAGCCCCAGCATTTT; cdr3_aa: CASRGELPNQPQHF
d_call: NA; j_call: TRBJ1-4; v_call: TRBV20-1; clone_size: few; cdr3_nt: TGCAGTGCCTCGGACGGTGCAACTAATGAAAAACTGTTTTTT; cdr3_aa: CSASDGATNEKLFF
d_call: TRBD1; j_call: TRBJ2-1; v_call: TRBV9; clone_size: NA; cdr3_nt: TGTGCCAGCAGCGAACGGGACAGAACTTACAATGAGCAGTTCTTC; cdr3_aa: CASSERDRTYNEQFF
d_call: NA; j_call: TRBJ2-1; v_call: TRBV28; clone_size: few; cdr3_nt: TGTGCCAGCAGTTTACCCCCGGGGGGCCGCGAGCAGTTCTTC; cdr3_aa: CASSLPPGGREQFF
d_call: TRBD2; j_call: TRBJ2-1; v_call: TRBV20-1; clone_size: NA; cdr3_nt: TGCAGTGCTAGAGAAGGCGGGAGCCACTACAATGAGCAGTTCTTC; cdr3_aa: CSAREGGSHYNEQFF
d_call: NA; j_call: TRBJ1-1; v_call: TRBV2; clone_size: NA; cdr3_nt: TGTGCCAGCAGGAGGCAGTACACTGAAGCTTTCTTT; cdr3_aa: CASRRQYTEAFF
d_call: NA; j_call: TRBJ2-1; v_call: TRBV28; clone_size: NA; cdr3_nt: TGTGCCAGCAGCACCTTTCAGTACAATGAGCAGTTCTTC; cdr3_aa: CASSTFQYNEQFF
d_call: NA; j_call: TRBJ2-2; v_call: TRBV6-1; clone_size: many; cdr3_nt: TGTGCCAGCAGTACGGGCGCTACGAACACCGGGGAGCTGTTTTTT; cdr3_aa: CASSTGATNTGELFF
d_call: NA; j_call: TRBJ2-1; v_call: TRBV10-3; clone_size: few; cdr3_nt: TGTGCCATCACCTCTTTCCCGGGACTCCCTAGGGATGAGCAGTTCTTC; cdr3_aa: CAITSFPGLPRDEQFF
d_call: NA; j_call: TRBJ2-3; v_call: TRBV20-1; clone_size: few; cdr3_nt: TGCAGTGCTAGAAGGCTAGCGCGGGCAGATACGCAGTATTTT; cdr3_aa: CSARRLARADTQYF
d_call: TRBD1; j_call: TRBJ1-1; v_call: TRBV7-9; clone_size: NA; cdr3_nt: TGTGCCAGCAGCTCGACAGGGGGTAGGAGCACTGAAGCTTTCTTT; cdr3_aa: CASSSTGGRSTEAFF
d_call: NA; j_call: TRBJ2-5; v_call: TRBV7-2; clone_size: NA; cdr3_nt: TGTGCCAGCAGCTCAAAGAACTGGGGGGAGACCCAGTACTTC; cdr3_aa: CASSSKNWGETQYF
d_call: NA; j_call: TRBJ1-2; v_call: TRBV15; clone_size: NA; cdr3_nt: TGTGCCACCAGCAGAGATTATATTAGACCGGAAAGTGGCTACACCTTC; cdr3_aa: CATSRDYIRPESGYTF
d_call: NA; j_call: TRBJ2-7; v_call: TRBV20-1; clone_size: few; cdr3_nt: TGCAGCCCTTACAGGGACGAGCAGTACTTC; cdr3_aa: CSPYRDEQYF
d_call: TRBD1; j_call: TRBJ2-1; v_call: TRBV7-2; clone_size: few; cdr3_nt: TGTGCCAGCAGCCCCCGTTCAGGGACAGGAGAGCAGTTCTTC; cdr3_aa: CASSPRSGTGEQFF
d_call: TRBD2; j_call: TRBJ2-3; v_call: TRBV5-1; clone_size: few; cdr3_nt: TGCGCCAGCAGCGACCTGCTAGCGGGAGCATCTGATACGCAGTATTTT; cdr3_aa: CASSDLLAGASDTQYF
d_call: TRBD1; j_call: TRBJ1-2; v_call: TRBV12-3/TRBV12-4; clone_size: NA; cdr3_nt: TGTGCCAGCGCGACAGGGCTGAATGGCTACACCTTC; cdr3_aa: CASATGLNGYTF
d_call: NA; j_call: TRBJ1-1; v_call: TRBV28; clone_size: NA; cdr3_nt: TGTGCCAGCAGGCGGGGAGGCAAGAACACTGAAGCTTTCTTT; cdr3_aa: CASRRGGKNTEAFF
d_call: TRBD2; j_call: TRBJ2-3; v_call: TRBV28; clone_size: few; cdr3_nt: TGTGCCAGCAGTCCGTCCCTAGCGGGAGGGCCACATACGCAGTATTTT; cdr3_aa: CASSPSLAGGPHTQYF
d_call: NA; j_call: TRBJ2-3; v_call: TRBV9; clone_size: few; cdr3_nt: TGTGCCAGCAGCCTCCGGGGAGCCGCCTTACTCACAGATACGCAGTATTTT; cdr3_aa: CASSLRGAALLTDTQYF
d_call: NA; j_call: TRBJ1-3; v_call: TRBV15; clone_size: few; cdr3_nt: TGTGCCACCAGCCACGGACAGACTGGAAACACCATATATTTT; cdr3_aa: CATSHGQTGNTIYF
d_call: NA; j_call: TRBJ2-5; v_call: TRBV10-3; clone_size: NA; cdr3_nt: TGTGCCGCCGGGCGGGCTTTCCAAGAGACCCAGTACTTC; cdr3_aa: CAAGRAFQETQYF
d_call: TRBD1; j_call: TRBJ2-7; v_call: TRBV20-1; clone_size: NA; cdr3_nt: TGCAGTGCTAGAGAAGACAGGGGCCCCTTATACGAGCAGTACTTC; cdr3_aa: CSAREDRGPLYEQYF
d_call: NA; j_call: TRBJ1-4; v_call: TRBV24-1; clone_size: many; cdr3_nt: TGTGCCACCAGTGACGGGGGGCTTAATGAAAAACTGTTTTTT; cdr3_aa: CATSDGGLNEKLFF
d_call: NA; j_call: TRBJ2-1; v_call: TRBV24-1; clone_size: NA; cdr3_nt: TGTGCCACCAAAGGAGGGCCTAGCTCCTACAATGAGCAGTTCTTC; cdr3_aa: CATKGGPSSYNEQFF
d_call: TRBD2; j_call: TRBJ2-2; v_call: TRBV11-1; clone_size: few; cdr3_nt: TGTGCCAGCAGCTCATCCCCGGGACTAGCGGGAGGGAGCACCGGGGAGCTGTTTTTT; cdr3_aa: CASSSSPGLAGGSTGELFF
d_call: TRBD2; j_call: TRBJ2-1; v_call: TRBV24-1; clone_size: few; cdr3_nt: TGTGCCACCAGTGATGCCGGGACTAGCGTCCATGAGCAGTTCTTC; cdr3_aa: CATSDAGTSVHEQFF
d_call: TRBD1; j_call: TRBJ2-2; v_call: TRBV3-1; clone_size: NA; cdr3_nt: TGTGCCAGCGCCGGGACAGCCGGCACCGGGGAGCTGTTTTTT; cdr3_aa: CASAGTAGTGELFF
d_call: NA; j_call: TRBJ1-4; v_call: TRBV20-1; clone_size: many; cdr3_nt: TGCAGTGCTAGACCAAGGGGGAGGAATGAAAAACTGTTTTTT; cdr3_aa: CSARPRGRNEKLFF
d_call: NA; j_call: TRBJ2-2; v_call: TRBV7-7; clone_size: NA; cdr3_nt: TGTGCCAGCAGCTTGGAGACAGGGAGGGTCACCGGGGAGCTGTTTTTT; cdr3_aa: CASSLETGRVTGELFF
d_call: TRBD1; j_call: TRBJ1-1; v_call: TRBV2; clone_size: NA; cdr3_nt: TGTGCCAGCAGTGTTGGAGACAGGGGAGCTTTCTTT; cdr3_aa: CASSVGDRGAFF
d_call: NA; j_call: TRBJ2-1; v_call: TRBV7-2; clone_size: few; cdr3_nt: TGTGCCAGCAGCTTATACGGGGTCCCAAGCTCCTACAATGAGCAGTTCTTC; cdr3_aa: CASSLYGVPSSYNEQFF
d_call: NA; j_call: TRBJ1-4; v_call: TRBV3-1; clone_size: few; cdr3_nt: TGTGCCAGCAGCCGCAAGGGAGGTAATGAAAAACTGTTTTTT; cdr3_aa: CASSRKGGNEKLFF
d_call: TRBD2; j_call: TRBJ2-1; v_call: TRBV20-1; clone_size: many; cdr3_nt: TGCAGTGCTAGCCGACGGGCGGGAGGCGCTGATGAGCAGTTCTTC; cdr3_aa: CSASRRAGGADEQFF
d_call: NA; j_call: TRBJ2-5; v_call: TRBV12-3/TRBV12-4; clone_size: many; cdr3_nt: TGTGCCAGCAGCCCAGGGAGGACGGAGACCCAGTACTTC; cdr3_aa: CASSPGRTETQYF